A selection of T cell receptor beta chains follows, all from one sample in a study of T cell responses to AZD1222 COVID-19 vaccine. Data came from immunoSEQ multiplex PCR; TCRdb stores just in-frame clones and leaves some out. The sample lists under 200,000 clones, 85% to 95% occurring once. Source: peripheral blood, taken on day 0 of AZD1222 vaccination. Receptors originate from an adult in good health. Both conserved end residues are part of each CDR3. The D gene is left open where the match is weak. Clone size is not always given. Where it is, it says once, few, many or a class for expanded clones.

d_call | j_call | v_call | clone_size | cdr3_aa | cdr3_nt
TRBD1 | TRBJ1-2 | TRBV6-5 | - | CASSYEDRGYTF | TGTGCCAGCAGTTACGAGGACAGGGGATACACCTTC
TRBD1 | TRBJ1-2 | TRBV4-1 | - | CASSQSTGFVNYGYTF | TGCGCCAGCAGCCAGTCGACAGGGTTTGTCAACTATGGCTACACCTTC
- | TRBJ2-7 | TRBV13 | - | CASSRAGATPYEQYF | TGTGCCAGCAGTCGGGCGGGGGCCACACCCTACGAGCAGTACTTC
- | TRBJ1-3 | TRBV4-2 | - | CASSPETGNTIYF | TGTGCCAGCAGCCCAGAGACTGGAAACACCATATATTTT
- | TRBJ1-6 | TRBV27 | - | CASRPQFGLDNSPLHF | TGTGCCAGCAGGCCCCAATTCGGTTTGGATAATTCACCCCTCCACTTT
TRBD1 | TRBJ1-5 | TRBV2 | - | CASRPDGTGVQPQHF | TGTGCCAGCAGGCCGGACGGGACAGGGGTTCAGCCCCAGCATTTT
- | TRBJ1-3 | TRBV5-1 | once | CASSLARPVGDTIYF | TGCGCCAGCAGCTTGGCGCGGCCCGTAGGGGACACCATATATTTT
- | TRBJ1-4 | TRBV5-1 | - | CASSPVGGPNEKLFF | TGCGCCAGCAGCCCCGTTGGGGGGCCTAATGAAAAACTGTTTTTT
- | TRBJ1-2 | TRBV18 | - | CASSPPAGDGYTF | TGTGCCAGCTCACCACCGGCAGGGGATGGCTACACCTTC
- | TRBJ1-2 | TRBV10-1 | - | CASSPGKNYGYTF | TGCGCCAGCAGTCCAGGGAAAAACTATGGCTACACCTTC
- | TRBJ2-1 | TRBV21-1 | - | CASSKSGARENNEQFF | TGTGCCAGCAGCAAATCTGGGGCGAGGGAAAACAATGAGCAGTTCTTC
TRBD1 | TRBJ1-2 | TRBV9 | - | CASSPGTAYGYTF | TGTGCCAGCAGCCCCGGGACAGCCTATGGCTACACCTTC
TRBD1 | TRBJ1-2 | TRBV9 | - | CASSSRQGILNYGYTF | TGTGCCAGCAGCTCCCGACAGGGAATCCTTAACTATGGCTACACCTTC
- | TRBJ2-1 | TRBV30 | once | CAHSEGTYNEQFF | TGTGCTCACAGTGAGGGGACCTACAATGAGCAGTTCTTC
TRBD1 | TRBJ1-2 | TRBV5-6 | - | CASSPITGQGDDYTF | TGTGCCAGCAGTCCCATTACGGGACAGGGGGATGACTACACCTTC
- | TRBJ2-7 | TRBV5-1 | - | CASSYGGAYEQYF | TGCGCCAGCAGCTACGGTGGAGCCTACGAGCAGTACTTC
TRBD2 | TRBJ2-5 | TRBV4-1 | once | CASSPGLAVYQETQYF | TGCGCCAGCAGCCCCGGACTAGCGGTGTACCAAGAGACCCAGTACTTC
TRBD1 | TRBJ1-2 | TRBV5-5 | - | CASSNGQVGLMRFGYTF | TGTGCCAGCAGTAACGGACAGGTTGGATTGATGCGTTTCGGCTACACCTTC
- | TRBJ2-5 | TRBV5-1 | once | CASSLGARRSQETQYF | TGCGCCAGCAGCTTGGGGGCACGGCGCAGCCAAGAGACCCAGTACTTC
- | TRBJ1-3 | TRBV6-5 | - | CASSPLLTSGNTIYF | TGTGCCAGCAGCCCACTGTTGACCTCTGGAAACACCATATATTTT
- | TRBJ2-1 | TRBV4-1 | - | CASSQVVGDNEQFF | TGCGCCAGCAGCCAAGTGGTAGGGGACAATGAGCAGTTCTTC
- | TRBJ1-1 | TRBV7-9 | - | CASTRGRENTEAFF | TGTGCCAGCACCCGAGGACGGGAGAACACTGAAGCTTTCTTT
- | TRBJ2-3 | TRBV7-9 | - | CASSLTGATGSTDTQYF | TGTGCCAGCAGCTTAACGGGGGCGACAGGTAGCACAGATACGCAGTATTTT
TRBD1 | TRBJ1-2 | TRBV19 | - | CASSPRQGYYGYTF | TGTGCCAGTAGTCCTCGACAGGGATACTATGGCTACACCTTC
TRBD2 | TRBJ2-5 | TRBV4-1 | - | CASSHSAGVKTQYF | TGCGCCAGCAGCCACTCTGCGGGGGTCAAGACCCAGTACTTC